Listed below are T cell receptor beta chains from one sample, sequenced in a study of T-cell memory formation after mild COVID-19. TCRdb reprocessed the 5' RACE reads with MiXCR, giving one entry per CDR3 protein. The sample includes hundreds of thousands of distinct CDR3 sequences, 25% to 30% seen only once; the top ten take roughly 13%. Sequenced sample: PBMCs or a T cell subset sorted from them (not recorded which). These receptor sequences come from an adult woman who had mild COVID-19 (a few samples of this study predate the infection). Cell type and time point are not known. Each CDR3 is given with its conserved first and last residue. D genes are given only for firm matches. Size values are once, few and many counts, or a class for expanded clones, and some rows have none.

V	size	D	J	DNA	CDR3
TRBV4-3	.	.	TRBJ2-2	TGCGCCAGCAGCCCCAATCAATATTCTCAAAGTGGGGAGCTGTTTTTT	CASSPNQYSQSGELFF
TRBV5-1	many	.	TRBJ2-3	TGCGCCAGCAGCTCGGGGGGACAGTCAGATACGCAGTATTTT	CASSSGGQSDTQYF
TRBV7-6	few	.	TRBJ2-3	TGTGCCAGCAGCTTATCGGGCGGGGCGGAAGATACGCAGTATTTT	CASSLSGGAEDTQYF
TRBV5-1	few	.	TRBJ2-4	TGCGCCAGCAGCATCCCAATGGAGGGGGCCAAAAACATTCAGTACTTC	CASSIPMEGAKNIQYF
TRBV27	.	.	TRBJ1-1	TGTGCCAGCAGCCTCTTCAGCGGGGTTATGAACACTGAAGCTTTCTTT	CASSLFSGVMNTEAFF
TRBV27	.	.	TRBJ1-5	TGTGCCAGCAGTTTAGCTGGGTCCCATCAGCCCCAGCATTTT	CASSLAGSHQPQHF
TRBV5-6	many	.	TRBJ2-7	TGTGCCAGCAGCTTGGCGGGGCGCTACGAGCAGTACTTC	CASSLAGRYEQYF
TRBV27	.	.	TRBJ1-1	TGTGCCAGCAGTAAACAGGGATTGGACACTGAAGCTTTCTTT	CASSKQGLDTEAFF
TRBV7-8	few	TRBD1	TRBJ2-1	TGTGCCAGCAGCTTTAGGAGGCGGACAGGGGGCTTGAATGAGCAGTTCTTC	CASSFRRRTGGLNEQFF
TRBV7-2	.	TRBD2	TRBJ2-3	TGTGCCAGCAGCCCAGGGACTAGCTGGGGGGTAGACGGCACAGATACGCAGTATTTT	CASSPGTSWGVDGTDTQYF
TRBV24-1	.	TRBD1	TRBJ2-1	TGTGCCACCAGTGACTCCGGGACAGGGGATGAGGATGAGCAGTTCTTC	CATSDSGTGDEDEQFF
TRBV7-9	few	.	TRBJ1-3	TGTGCCAGTCCGCCACTGGAGTTTGTCTCTGGAAACACCATATATTTT	CASPPLEFVSGNTIYF
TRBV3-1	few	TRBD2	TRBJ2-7	TGTGCCAGCAGCCCACGACTAGCGGGAGGAAAAGAGCAGTACTTC	CASSPRLAGGKEQYF
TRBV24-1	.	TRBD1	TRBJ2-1	TGTGCCACCGGGTCCCGGGACAGGGCCGATGAGCAGTTCTTC	CATGSRDRADEQFF
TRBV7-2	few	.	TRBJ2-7	TGTGCCAGCAGCCCAAGCGGAGGTACCTACGAGCAGTACTTC	CASSPSGGTYEQYF
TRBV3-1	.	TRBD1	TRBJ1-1	TGTGCCAGCAGCGCAAAGGACAGGGGATCTGAAGCTTTCTTT	CASSAKDRGSEAFF
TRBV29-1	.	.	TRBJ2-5	TGCAGCGTTGGGGAACAGCAAGAGACCCAGTACTTC	CSVGEQQETQYF
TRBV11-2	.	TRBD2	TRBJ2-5	TGTGCCAGCAGCTTAGATCGGGGGGGGCCCCAAGAGACCCAGTACTTC	CASSLDRGGPQETQYF
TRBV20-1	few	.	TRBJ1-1	TGCAGTGCTAGGCGGACAGCGAACACTGAAGCTTTCTTT	CSARRTANTEAFF
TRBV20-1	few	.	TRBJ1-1	TGCAGTGCTAGAGTAGGCGGGAACACTGAAGCTTTCTTT	CSARVGGNTEAFF
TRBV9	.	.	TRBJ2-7	TGTGCCAGCAGCGTAGACGGAGCCGGGGCCTACGAGCAGTACTTC	CASSVDGAGAYEQYF
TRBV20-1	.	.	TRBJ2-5	TGCAGTGCTCTACTAAACCAAGAGACCCAGTACTTC	CSALLNQETQYF
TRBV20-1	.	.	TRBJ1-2	TGCAGTGCTAGTATCGACTATGGCTACACCTTC	CSASIDYGYTF
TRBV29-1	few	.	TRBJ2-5	TGCAGCGTTGTATACGAGCGGACCCAGTACTTC	CSVVYERTQYF
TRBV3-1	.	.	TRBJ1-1	TGTGCCAGCAGCCAAGAGACAGCCTCGAACACTGAAGCTTTCTTT	CASSQETASNTEAFF
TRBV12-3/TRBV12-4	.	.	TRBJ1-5	TGTGCCAGCAGGGGTCACAGGGCCGGTCAGCCCCAGCATTTT	CASRGHRAGQPQHF
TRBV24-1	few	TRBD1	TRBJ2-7	TGTGCCACCAGTGCCGCGACAGGGCGCTACGAGCAGTACTTC	CATSAATGRYEQYF
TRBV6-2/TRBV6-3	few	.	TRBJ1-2	TGTGCCAGCAGTTTTGTCCGGACTGCAATCGGCTACACCTTC	CASSFVRTAIGYTF
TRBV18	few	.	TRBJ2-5	TGTGCCAGCTCACCCCGACAGGCTATTATCCAGGAGACCCAGTACTTC	CASSPRQAIIQETQYF
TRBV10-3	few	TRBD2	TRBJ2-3	TGTGCCATCAGTGGGGGTGCGGGAGCCTTTCCAGATACGCAGTATTTT	CAISGGAGAFPDTQYF
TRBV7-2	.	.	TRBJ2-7	TGTGCCAGCAGCTTGGACAGATTAAGCGAGCAGTACTTC	CASSLDRLSEQYF
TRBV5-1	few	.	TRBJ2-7	TGCGCCAGCAGCTTCCACGGGGAGACCTACGAGCAGTACTTC	CASSFHGETYEQYF
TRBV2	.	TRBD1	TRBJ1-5	TGTGCCAGCACCAACGACAGGGGCGTGGGACAGCCCCAGCATTTT	CASTNDRGVGQPQHF
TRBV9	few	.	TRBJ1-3	TGTGCCAGCAGCGTAGGAGGCGGGAGCTCTGGAAACACCATATATTTT	CASSVGGGSSGNTIYF
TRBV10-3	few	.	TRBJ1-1	TGTGCCGGGCAAAGTCACTTGGACACTGAAGCTTTCTTT	CAGQSHLDTEAFF
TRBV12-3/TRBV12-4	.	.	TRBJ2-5	TGTGCCAGCAGTTCCCGGACCCCGGACCAGTACTTC	CASSSRTPDQYF
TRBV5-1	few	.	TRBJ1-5	TGCGCCAGCAGCTCGGAGAGCAATCAGCCCCAGCATTTT	CASSSESNQPQHF
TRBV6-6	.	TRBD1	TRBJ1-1	TGTGCCAGCAGTTCTTACAGGGGGAAGATCACTGAAGCTTTCTTT	CASSSYRGKITEAFF